The sequence of this T cell receptor beta chain was determined in a study of human CD8 memory T cell subsets. Whole-study results and caveats: High diversity, at similar levels, marked stem-like memory and precursor exhausted T cells but not effector memory cells.

Scientists made TCR beta libraries using UMI-labeled 5' RACE. TCRdb processed the 5' RACE reads again and assigns one entry to each CDR3 protein, with no DNA. This sample's clone table lists 6,500 to 8,000 distinct CDR3 sequences. Germline values: CDR1 SEHNR, CDR2 FQNEAQ (reference sequence). This CDR3 contains 12 residues. Remarks on this clonotype: What it recognizes is unknown.

Total CD8+ T cells underwent enrichment via negative magnetic separation. This TCR derives from a human donor in good health. This sequence joins TRBV7-9 and TRBJ2-7. The sample comprised CD8+ T cells from PBMCs. The CDR3 sequence is CASSYSGHEQYF.